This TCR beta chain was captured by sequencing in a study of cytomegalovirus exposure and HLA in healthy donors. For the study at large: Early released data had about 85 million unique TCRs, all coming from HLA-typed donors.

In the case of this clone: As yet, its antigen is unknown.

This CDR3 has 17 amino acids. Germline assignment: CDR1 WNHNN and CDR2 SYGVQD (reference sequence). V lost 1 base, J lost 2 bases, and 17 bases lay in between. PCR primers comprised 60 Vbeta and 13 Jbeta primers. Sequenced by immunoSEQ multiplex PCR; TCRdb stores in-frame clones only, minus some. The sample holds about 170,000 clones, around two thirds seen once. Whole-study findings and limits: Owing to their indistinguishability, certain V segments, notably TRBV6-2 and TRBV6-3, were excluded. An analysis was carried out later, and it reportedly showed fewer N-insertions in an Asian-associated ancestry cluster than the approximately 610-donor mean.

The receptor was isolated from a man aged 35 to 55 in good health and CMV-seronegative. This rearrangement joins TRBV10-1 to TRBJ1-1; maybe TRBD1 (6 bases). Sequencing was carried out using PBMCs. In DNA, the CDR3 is TGCGCCAGCAGTGAGTATGCGGGGGTAGGGGGAAACACTGAAGCTTTCTTT. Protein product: CASSEYAGVGGNTEAFF.